What follows describes a single T cell receptor (beta chain). V dropped 0 bases and J dropped 6; count of bases not matched to a gene: 8. CDR1 DFQATT and CDR2 SNEGSKA come from the germline V gene (reference sequence). The CDR3 has 17 residues. This specimen belongs to a study of molecular identifiers for immune sequencing clone quantification. Each CDR3 protein is one row after TCRdb ran MiXCR on the PCR reads. This table has some 680,000 distinct CDR3 sequences, 25% appearing once. This receptor was identified in a human donor in good health. Some libraries in this study had Jurkat cell RNA spiked in. V usage is TRBV20-1 and J usage is TRBJ1-6; 10 bases agree with TRBD1. Material for sequencing was naive CD8+ T cells from blood, with Jurkat cell RNA spiked in. The subset: FACS-sorted CD8+CD4-CCR7+CD45RA+ naive T cells. The CDR3 region is CSARDRGQGVVNSPLHF. The CDR3 bases are TGCAGTGCTAGAGATCGAGGACAGGGGGTTGTTAATTCACCCCTCCACTTT.